Shown below are 24 T cell receptor beta chains from a single sample sequenced in a study of blood T cell repertoires in COVID-19. This table comes from immunoSEQ multiplex PCR, and its TCRdb copy is limited to in-frame clones, with some not included. The repertoire holds hundreds of thousands of clones, roughly 89% seen once, with 6% to 7% in the top ten. Sequenced: PBMCs or T cells enriched from blood (not recorded which). The receptors were gathered from a woman aged 40 to 49 who had recovered from COVID-19.

The chain combines TRBV14 with TRBJ2-1, with D perhaps matching TRBD2 (5 bases). V lost 4 bases and J 13 bases, leaving 17 bases between the germline ends. This CDR3 has 13 amino acids. Germline V gives CDR1 SGHDN, CDR2 FVKESK. CDR3 DNA: TGTGCCAGCAGCCTAATCCCTAGCACCCTACAGTTCTTC. Translating it yields CASSLIPSTLQFF.

The genes are TRBV9 and TRBJ1-1, with a possible D match to TRBD1 (6 bases). Trimming stripped 0 bases from V and 3 bases from J, with 9 bases between. CDR1 and CDR2 (germline): SGDLS, YYNGEE. The CDR3 is made up of 14 amino acids. For the CDR3, the DNA is TGTGCCAGCAGCGTAGAAGGGGGAGACACTGAAGCTTTCTTT. The encoded protein is CASSVEGGDTEAFF. The whole variable domain, filled in from reference TRBV9 and TRBJ1-1, reads DSGVTQTPKHLITATGQRVTLRCSPRSGDLSVYWYQQSLDQGLQFLIQYYNGEERAKGNILERFSAQQFPDLHSELNLSSLELGDSALYFCASSVEGGDTEAFFGQGTRLTVV.

This chain links TRBV7-2 with TRBJ2-1; D is uncertain. V was pared by 0 bases and J by 0 bases, with 6 bases between. CDR1 is SGHTA and CDR2 is FQGNSA in the germline V gene. The CDR3 loop spans 15 amino acids. This chain's CDR3 is CASSLASSSYNEQFF. CDR3 coding DNA: TGTGCCAGCAGCTTAGCCTCGAGCTCCTACAATGAGCAGTTCTTC.

This clone was seen a single time. The V call is TRBV19, the J call TRBJ2-5, with TRBD2 identical over 13 bases. The CDR3 has 16 residues. Germline V gene sequence: CDR1 LNHDA, CDR2 SQIVND (reference sequence). Trimming cost V 4 bases and J 6 bases; bases outside gene matches: 8. CDR3: CASSNILAGGQKTQYF. The CDR3 coding sequence is TGTGCCAGTAGTAACATACTAGCGGGAGGGCAAAAGACCCAGTACTTC.

This chain joins TRBV10-1 and TRBJ2-1; D might be TRBD2 (5 bases). The V gene lost 0 bases and the J gene lost 7 bases, with 16 bases spanning the gap. The germline V gene has CDR1 WNHNN and CDR2 SYGVQD (reference sequence). CDR3 size: 16 residues. CDR3 sequence: CASSESLAGALNEQFF. The CDR3 DNA sequence: TGCGCCAGCAGTGAGTCTCTCGCGGGCGCACTTAATGAGCAGTTCTTC.

Worth noting for this clone: A junction end diverges from the germline sequence, so it may reflect a read error. This chain links TRBV5-1 with TRBJ1-1; TRBD1 is a possible D gene (5 bases). This CDR3 is 13 amino acids long. Per the germline V gene, CDR1 is SGHRS and CDR2 is YFSETQ. CDR3 loop: CASSSREGRGDLF. The DNA for the CDR3 is TGCGCCAGCAGCAGTCGGGAAGGCCGGGGGGATCTCTTT.

This clone was picked up a small number of times. The J gene is TRBJ2-7, the V gene TRBV14; D possibly corresponds to TRBD2 (6 bases). Germline loops: CDR1 SGHDN, CDR2 FVKESK. Trimming pared 4 bases from V and 6 bases from J, leaving 10 bases between. The CDR3 contains 12 residues. The CDR3 coding sequence is TGTGCCAGCAGCCGGGACGGGAGCGAGCAGTACTTC. Its translation is CASSRDGSEQYF.

This clone was seen at least ten times. The chain is built from TRBV7-2 and TRBJ1-1; D unclear. V shed 5 bases and J shed 1 base, with 8 bases lying between them. Germline V gives CDR1 SGHTA, CDR2 FQGNSA. This CDR3 is built from 13 residues. CDR3 residues: CASSTTTNTEAFF. CDR3 bases: TGTGCCAGCAGCACAACTACGAACACTGAAGCTTTCTTT.

The V and J genes are TRBV28 and TRBJ2-1; 7 positions match TRBD2. CDR3 size: 15 residues. Trimming cost V 5 bases and J 8 bases; bases outside gene matches: 12. Germline CDR1 is MDHEN and CDR2 is SYDVKM. CDR3 protein: CASSRSGALSDEQFF. Written as DNA, the CDR3 is TGTGCCAGCAGTCGGAGCGGGGCCCTGTCCGATGAGCAGTTCTTC. Filled out from reference TRBV28 and TRBJ2-1, the complete variable domain reads DVKVTQSSRYLVKRTGEKVFLECVQDMDHENMFWYRQDPGLGLRLIYFSYDVKMKEKGDIPEGYSVSREKKERFSLILESASTNQTSMYLCASSRSGALSDEQFFGPGTRLTVL.

J is TRBJ2-1 and V is TRBV3-1 (or the pseudogene TRBV3-2), with TRBD2 matching 13 bases. This CDR3 has 21 residues. The germline gives CDR1 LGHDT, CDR2 YNNKEL (reference sequence). The V and J ends lost 2 bases and 1 base, in that order; junction bases with no gene match: 14. CDR3 coding DNA: TGTGCCAGCAGCCAAAGAATGGGGATACTAGCGGGAGGGCAATCCTACAATGAGCAGTTCTTC. This sequence encodes CASSQRMGILAGGQSYNEQFF.

For this clone: A read error may account for a junction end that differs from germline. The J gene is TRBJ2-1, the V gene TRBV7-7; 7 positions agree with TRBD1. Germline-derived CDR1 and CDR2 are SSHAT and FNYEAQ (reference sequence). There are 13 residues in the CDR3. CDR3 DNA sequence: TGTGCTAGCAGCGACGACAGGGCGGGTGAGCAGTTCTTC. It is translated as CASSDDRAGEQFF.

The chain has TRBV28 and TRBJ1-1, with a possible D match to TRBD1 (5 bases). The germline V gene encodes CDR1 MDHEN and CDR2 SYDVKM. Trimming stripped 3 bases from V and 12 bases from J, with 14 bases between. This CDR3 has 12 residues. CDR3 in amino acids: CASSFLGQGTFF. As DNA, the CDR3 is TGTGCCAGCAGTTTTTTAGGGCAGGGAACTTTCTTT.

The gene calls are TRBV7-2 and TRBJ2-7, with 8 bases that match TRBD2. This CDR3 contains 13 residues. The trim removed 5 bases at V and 2 bases at J, leaving 2 bases unmatched. Per germline, CDR1 SGHTA and CDR2 FQGNSA. CDR3 in amino acids: CASSELAAYEQYF. In DNA form, the CDR3 reads TGTGCCAGCAGCGAACTAGCGGCCTACGAGCAGTACTTC. The full variable domain, with the rest looked up from reference TRBV7-2 and TRBJ2-7, is GAGVSQSPSNKVTEKGKDVELRCDPISGHTALYWYRQSLGQGLEFLIYFQGNSAPDKSGLPSDRFSAERTGGSVSTLTIQRTQQEDSAVYLCASSELAAYEQYFGPGTRLTVT.

The chain combines TRBV20-1 with TRBJ2-7, with a weak D call TRBD1 (7 bases). Germline loops: CDR1 DFQATT, CDR2 SNEGSKA (reference sequence). The CDR3 consists of 12 residues. V was trimmed by 3 bases and J by 6 bases, leaving 12 bases between them. Written as DNA, the CDR3 is TGCAGTGCTAGTTTTCAGGGGGGCGAGCAGTACTTC. Translated: CSASFQGGEQYF.

V gene TRBV7-9 combines with J gene TRBJ1-1, with 10 bases fitting TRBD1. Trimming removed 5 bases from V and 4 bases from J; junction bases left unmatched: 1. The CDR3 consists of 13 residues. Germline CDR1 SEHNR, CDR2 FQNEAQ (reference sequence). The CDR3 DNA is TGTGCCAGCAGCCGGGACAGGGGCACTGAAGCTTTCTTT. Amino acid sequence: CASSRDRGTEAFF.

The rearrangement uses TRBV27 and TRBJ1-2, with 7 positions matching TRBD1. The CDR3 is made up of 15 amino acids. CDR1 and CDR2 from the germline V gene are MNHEY and SMNVEV (reference sequence). The trim removed 3 bases at V and 4 bases at J, leaving 8 bases unmatched. CDR3 DNA: TGTGCCAGCAGTTTTCGACAGGGCCACCTCTATGGCTACACCTTC. It is translated as CASSFRQGHLYGYTF.

This clone was detected once. The chain carries TRBV19 and TRBJ2-7, with 7 nucleotides matching TRBD1. Germline loops: CDR1 LNHDA, CDR2 SQIVND (reference sequence). J was trimmed by 0 bases and V by 1 base; bases with no gene match: 3. The CDR3 runs to 15 residues. The CDR3 here is CASSIGQGLSYEQYF. In DNA form, the CDR3 reads TGTGCCAGTAGTATAGGACAGGGTCTCTCCTACGAGCAGTACTTC.

The chain couples TRBV6-5 to TRBJ1-1, with D maybe TRBD1 (5 bases). The germline CDR1 and CDR2 sequences are MNHEY and SVGAGI. V shed 6 bases and J shed 2 bases, with 13 bases lying between them. The CDR3 totals 14 residues. The CDR3 spells CASRRGIDNTEAFF. CDR3 sequence (DNA): TGTGCCAGCAGGCGGGGGATAGACAACACTGAAGCTTTCTTT.

In its sample, this clone was seen once. The chain joins TRBV7-3 to TRBJ2-1, with a weak D call TRBD2 (6 bases). This CDR3 contains 13 residues. V shed 4 bases and J shed 7 bases, with 11 bases lying between them. Germline CDR1 reads SGHTA; CDR2 reads FQGTGA. As DNA, the CDR3 is TGTGCCAGCAGCTCGGACGGGGGTAATGAGCAGTTCTTC. Translating it yields CASSSDGGNEQFF. Full variable domain (remainder filled in from reference TRBV7-3 and TRBJ2-1): GAGVSQTPSNKVTEKGKYVELRCDPISGHTALYWYRQSLGQGPEFLIYFQGTGAADDSGLPNDRFFAVRPEGSVSTLKIQRTERGDSAVYLCASSSDGGNEQFFGPGTRLTVL.

CDR3 nucleotides: TGTGCCAGCAGTGAGCGGCAAGGAAAAGCTTTCTTT. Translation: CASSERQGKAFF. The rearrangement joins TRBV2 to TRBJ1-1, with D uncertain. With 3 bases removed from V and 9 bases from J, the gap between germline ends came to 11 bases. From germline, CDR1 is SNHLY and CDR2 FYNNEI. The CDR3 is 12 residues long.

J is TRBJ2-3 and V is TRBV4-2, with TRBD2 matching over 9 bases. V was pared by 0 bases and J by 4 bases, with 8 bases of the junction left unmatched. Looked up from germline, CDR1 is LGHNA and CDR2 is YNFKEQ. The CDR3 has 17 amino acids. CDR3 loop: CASSQDDVLAGSDTQYF. The CDR3 nucleotides are TGTGCCAGCAGCCAAGATGACGTACTAGCGGGCTCAGATACGCAGTATTTT.

This chain joins TRBV3-1 (or the pseudogene TRBV3-2) and TRBJ2-5; 7 nucleotides match TRBD2. The CDR3 has 14 amino acids. Germline-derived CDR1 and CDR2 are LGHDT and YNNKEL (reference sequence). Trimming took 2 bases from V and 7 from J; bases not matched to a gene: 7. The CDR3 sequence is CASSQSGGSGTQYF. The CDR3 DNA follows: TGTGCCAGCAGCCAATCGGGCGGGAGCGGGACCCAGTACTTC.

A word on this clone: Its ends do not fully match the called genes, so a read error is possible. The V gene is TRBV5-1, the J gene TRBJ1-4; D unclear. Germline-derived CDR1 and CDR2 are SGHRS and YFSETQ. This CDR3 has 17 residues. CDR3 amino acids: CASSPTTEQDFNGKLFF. CDR3 in DNA: TGCGCCAGCAGCCCGACGACCGAGCAGGACTTTAATGGAAAACTGTTTTTT.

This clone was counted only a few times. This sequence joins TRBV20-1 and TRBJ2-1; perhaps TRBD2 as D (5 bases). The CDR3 is made up of 10 amino acids. Trimming left V 5 bases short and J 10 bases short, with 9 bases between. The V gene's germline CDR1 is DFQATT and CDR2 SNEGSKA (reference sequence). CDR3 sequence reads: CSAGEWEQFF. CDR3 coding DNA: TGCAGTGCTGGGGAGTGGGAGCAGTTCTTC.